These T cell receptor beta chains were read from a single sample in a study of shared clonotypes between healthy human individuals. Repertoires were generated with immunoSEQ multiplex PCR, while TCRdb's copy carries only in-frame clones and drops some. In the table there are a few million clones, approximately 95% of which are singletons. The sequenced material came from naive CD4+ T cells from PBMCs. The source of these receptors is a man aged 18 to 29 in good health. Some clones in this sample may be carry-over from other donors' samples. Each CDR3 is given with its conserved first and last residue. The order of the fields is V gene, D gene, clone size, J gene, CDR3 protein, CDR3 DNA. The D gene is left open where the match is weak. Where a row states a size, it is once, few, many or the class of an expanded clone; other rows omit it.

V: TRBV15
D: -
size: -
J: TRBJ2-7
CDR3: CATSREGLGYEQYF
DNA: TGTGCCACCAGCAGAGAAGGGTTGGGCTACGAGCAGTACTTC

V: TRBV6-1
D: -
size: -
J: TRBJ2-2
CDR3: CASSELSAHDTGELFF
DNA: TGTGCCAGCAGTGAATTGTCAGCTCACGACACCGGGGAGCTGTTTTTT

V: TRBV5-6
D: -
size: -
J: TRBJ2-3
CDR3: CASSLRVSLDTQYF
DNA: TGTGCCAGCAGCTTGCGGGTAAGCTTAGATACGCAGTATTTT

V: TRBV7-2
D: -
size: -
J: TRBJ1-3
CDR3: CASSTSGTPWNTIYF
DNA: TGTGCCAGCAGCACCTCCGGAACCCCCTGGAACACCATATATTTT

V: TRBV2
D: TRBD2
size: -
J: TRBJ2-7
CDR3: CASSGTTFGVSYEQYF
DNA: TGTGCCAGCAGCGGGACTACCTTTGGGGTCTCCTACGAGCAGTACTTC

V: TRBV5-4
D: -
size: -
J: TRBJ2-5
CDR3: CASSVDSPETQYF
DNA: TGTGCCAGCAGCGTCGACAGCCCGGAGACCCAGTACTTC

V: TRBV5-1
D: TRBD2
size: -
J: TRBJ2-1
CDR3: CASSYGLADYNEQFF
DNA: TGCGCCAGCAGTTATGGACTAGCGGACTACAATGAGCAGTTCTTC

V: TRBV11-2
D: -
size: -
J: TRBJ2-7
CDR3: CASSLDPGLSSYEQYF
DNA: TGTGCCAGCAGCTTAGACCCGGGTCTGAGCTCCTACGAGCAGTACTTC

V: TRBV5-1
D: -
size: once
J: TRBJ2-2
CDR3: CASSLAGKNTGELFF
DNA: TGCGCCAGCAGCTTGGCGGGAAAAAACACCGGGGAGCTGTTTTTT

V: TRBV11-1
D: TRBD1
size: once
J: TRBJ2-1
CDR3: CASSPRDRGRGEQFF
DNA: TGTGCCAGCAGCCCGCGGGACAGGGGTCGTGGTGAGCAGTTCTTC

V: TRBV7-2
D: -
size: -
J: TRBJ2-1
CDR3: CASSLARGRAYNEQFF
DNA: TGTGCCAGCAGCTTAGCGCGAGGGCGGGCCTACAATGAGCAGTTCTTC

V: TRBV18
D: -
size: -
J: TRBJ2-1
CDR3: CASSPRVYNEQFF
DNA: TGTGCCAGCTCACCTAGAGTCTACAATGAGCAGTTCTTC

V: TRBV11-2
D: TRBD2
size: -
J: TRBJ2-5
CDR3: CASSSGRTSGYQETQYF
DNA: TGTGCCAGCAGCTCGGGGAGGACTAGCGGTTACCAAGAGACCCAGTACTTC

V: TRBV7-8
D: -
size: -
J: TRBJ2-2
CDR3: CASSLGQFLVPGELFF
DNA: TGTGCCAGCAGCTTAGGACAGTTTCTCGTCCCCGGGGAGCTGTTTTTT

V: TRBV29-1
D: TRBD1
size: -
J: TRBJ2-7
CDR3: CSVGPRQGPYEQYF
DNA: TGCAGCGTTGGTCCGCGACAGGGGCCCTACGAGCAGTACTTC

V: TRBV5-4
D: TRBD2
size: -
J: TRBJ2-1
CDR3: CASSTGLAGVQFF
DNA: TGTGCCAGCAGCACCGGACTAGCGGGAGTGCAGTTCTTC

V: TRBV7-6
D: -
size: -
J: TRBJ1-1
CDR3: CASREGLNTEAFF
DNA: TGTGCCAGCCGGGAGGGTTTGAACACTGAAGCTTTCTTT

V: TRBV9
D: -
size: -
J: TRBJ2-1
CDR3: CASSVGGRTINEQFF
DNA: TGTGCCAGCAGCGTAGGTGGGAGGACCATAAATGAGCAGTTCTTC

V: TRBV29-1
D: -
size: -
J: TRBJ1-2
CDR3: CSVEVRGVAIGYTF
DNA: TGCAGCGTTGAAGTGCGAGGGGTCGCGATCGGCTACACCTTC

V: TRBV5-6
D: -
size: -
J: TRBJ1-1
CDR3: CASSLGIKSPEAFF
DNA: TGTGCCAGCAGCTTGGGAATAAAGTCGCCTGAAGCTTTCTTT

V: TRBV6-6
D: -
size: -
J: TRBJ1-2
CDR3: CASSGAGNRVDGYTF
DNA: TGTGCCAGCAGTGGGGCGGGGAACAGGGTTGATGGCTACACCTTC

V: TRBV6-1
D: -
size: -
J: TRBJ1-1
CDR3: CASSPGRENTEAFF
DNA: TGTGCCAGCAGCCCGGGACGGGAGAACACTGAAGCTTTCTTT

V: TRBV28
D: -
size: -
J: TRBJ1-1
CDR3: CASTLAGGDTEAFF
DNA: TGTGCCAGCACCTTAGCCGGGGGGGACACTGAAGCTTTCTTT

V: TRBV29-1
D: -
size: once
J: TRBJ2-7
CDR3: CSVAGNSYEQYF
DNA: TGCAGCGTTGCCGGCAACTCCTACGAGCAGTACTTC

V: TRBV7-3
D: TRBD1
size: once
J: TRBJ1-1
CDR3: CASSLSDRVGNTEAFF
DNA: TGTGCCAGCAGCTTATCAGACAGGGTTGGGAACACTGAAGCTTTCTTT

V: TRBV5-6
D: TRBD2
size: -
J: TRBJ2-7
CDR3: CASSPQAGDEQYF
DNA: TGTGCCAGCAGCCCACAGGCGGGGGACGAGCAGTACTTC

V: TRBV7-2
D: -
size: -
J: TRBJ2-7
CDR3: CASSLGPGSSYEQYF
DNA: TGTGCCAGCAGCTTAGGGCCGGGAAGCTCCTACGAGCAGTACTTC

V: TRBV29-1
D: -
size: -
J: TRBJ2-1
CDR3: CSTLRDTGYNEQFF
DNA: TGCAGCACCCTGAGAGACACCGGTTACAATGAGCAGTTCTTC

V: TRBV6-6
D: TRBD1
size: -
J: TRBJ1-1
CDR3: CASSVDRANTEAFF
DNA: TGTGCCAGCAGTGTGGACAGGGCGAACACTGAAGCTTTCTTT

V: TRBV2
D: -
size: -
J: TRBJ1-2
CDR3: CASTAGLDYGYTF
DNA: TGTGCCAGCACCGCTGGATTGGACTATGGCTACACCTTC

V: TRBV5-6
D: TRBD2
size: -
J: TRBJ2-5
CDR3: CASSPGTSGSSETQYF
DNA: TGTGCCAGCAGCCCGGGGACTAGCGGGAGCTCGGAGACCCAGTACTTC

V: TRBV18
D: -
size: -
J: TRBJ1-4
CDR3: CASSPAGAREKLFF
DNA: TGTGCCAGCTCACCGGCGGGGGCGCGGGAAAAACTGTTTTTT

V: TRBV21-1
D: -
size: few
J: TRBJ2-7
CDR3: CASTQDRAYEQYF
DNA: TGTGCCAGCACCCAGGACAGAGCCTACGAGCAGTACTTC

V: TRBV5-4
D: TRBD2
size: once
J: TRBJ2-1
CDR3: CASSKGTSGNYNEQFF
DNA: TGTGCCAGCAGCAAAGGGACTAGCGGTAACTACAATGAGCAGTTCTTC

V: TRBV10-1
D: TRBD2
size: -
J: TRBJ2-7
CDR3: CASSVMTSGRVSAYEQYF
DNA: TGCGCCAGCAGTGTGATGACTAGCGGGAGGGTTAGCGCCTACGAGCAGTACTTC

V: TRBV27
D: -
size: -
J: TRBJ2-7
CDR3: CASPRTDFYEQYF
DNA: TGTGCCAGCCCTAGGACAGATTTTTACGAGCAGTACTTC

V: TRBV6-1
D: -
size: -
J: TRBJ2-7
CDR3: CASSEAWGVGPYEQYF
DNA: TGTGCCAGCAGTGAAGCTTGGGGGGTGGGTCCCTACGAGCAGTACTTC

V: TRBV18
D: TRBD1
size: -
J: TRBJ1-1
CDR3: CASSPRQGDTEAFF
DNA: TGTGCCAGCTCACCCCGACAGGGGGACACTGAAGCTTTCTTT

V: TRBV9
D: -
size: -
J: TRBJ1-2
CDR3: CASSVKGQGPDYGYTF
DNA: TGTGCCAGCAGCGTAAAAGGGCAGGGGCCGGACTATGGCTACACCTTC

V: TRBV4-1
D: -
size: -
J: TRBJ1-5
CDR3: CASSQDMVGANQPQHF
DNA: TGCGCCAGCAGCCAAGATATGGTAGGGGCCAATCAGCCCCAGCATTTT

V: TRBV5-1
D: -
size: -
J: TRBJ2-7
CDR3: CASSQSGLYEQYF
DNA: TGCGCCAGCAGCCAAAGCGGGCTCTACGAGCAGTACTTC

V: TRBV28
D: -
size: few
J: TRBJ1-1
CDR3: CASLSDTEAFF
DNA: TGTGCCAGCCTGAGCGACACTGAAGCTTTCTTT

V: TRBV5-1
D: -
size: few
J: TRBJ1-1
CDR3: CASSLRGNDEAFF
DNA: TGCGCCAGCAGCTTGAGAGGGAATGATGAAGCTTTCTTT

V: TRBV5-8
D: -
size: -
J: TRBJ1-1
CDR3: CASSIQENTEAFF
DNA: TGTGCCAGCAGCATACAGGAGAACACTGAAGCTTTCTTT

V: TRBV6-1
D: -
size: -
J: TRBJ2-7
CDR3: CASSEAGGQYF
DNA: TGTGCCAGCAGTGAAGCGGGGGGGCAGTACTTC

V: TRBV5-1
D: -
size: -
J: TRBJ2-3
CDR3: CASSGRDMRTDTQYF
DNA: TGCGCCAGCAGCGGGAGGGACATGAGAACAGATACGCAGTATTTT

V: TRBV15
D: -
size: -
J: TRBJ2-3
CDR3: CATSARTGTDTQYF
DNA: TGTGCCACCAGCGCGCGGACGGGGACAGATACGCAGTATTTT

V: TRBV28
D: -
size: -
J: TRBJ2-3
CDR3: CASSFTSSADTQYF
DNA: TGTGCCAGCAGTTTTACGTCCAGTGCAGATACGCAGTATTTT

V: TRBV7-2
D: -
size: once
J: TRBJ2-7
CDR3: CASSLSGSYEQYF
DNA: TGTGCCAGCAGCCTTAGCGGTTCCTACGAGCAGTACTTC

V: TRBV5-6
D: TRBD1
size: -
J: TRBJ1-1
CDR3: CASSETGGGGTEAFF
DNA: TGTGCCAGCAGCGAGACAGGGGGCGGAGGAACTGAAGCTTTCTTT

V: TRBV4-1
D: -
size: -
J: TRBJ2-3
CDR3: CASSQEGAPSTDTQYF
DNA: TGCGCCAGCAGCCAAGAAGGAGCACCTAGCACAGATACGCAGTATTTT

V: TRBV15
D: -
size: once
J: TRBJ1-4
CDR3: CATSRDGGAREKLFF
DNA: TGTGCCACCAGCAGAGATGGAGGGGCTAGGGAAAAACTGTTTTTT

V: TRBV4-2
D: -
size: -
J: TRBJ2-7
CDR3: CASTDRRGEQYF
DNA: TGTGCCAGCACGGACAGGAGGGGCGAGCAGTACTTC